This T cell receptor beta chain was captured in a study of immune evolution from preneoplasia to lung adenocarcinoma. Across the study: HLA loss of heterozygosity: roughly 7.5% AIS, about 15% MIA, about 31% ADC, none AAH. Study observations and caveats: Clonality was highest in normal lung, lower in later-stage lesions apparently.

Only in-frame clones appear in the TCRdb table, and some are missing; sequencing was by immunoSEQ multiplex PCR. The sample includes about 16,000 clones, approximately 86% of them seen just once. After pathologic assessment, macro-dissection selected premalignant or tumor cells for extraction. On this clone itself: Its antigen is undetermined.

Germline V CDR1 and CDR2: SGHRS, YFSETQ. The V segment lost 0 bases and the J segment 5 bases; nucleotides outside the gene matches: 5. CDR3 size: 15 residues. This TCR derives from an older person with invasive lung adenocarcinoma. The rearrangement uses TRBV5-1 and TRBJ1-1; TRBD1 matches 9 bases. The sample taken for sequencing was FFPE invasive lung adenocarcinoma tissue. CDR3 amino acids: CASSLDRTGVTEAFF. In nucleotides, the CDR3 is TGCGCCAGCAGCTTGGACCGGACAGGGGTAACTGAAGCTTTCTTT.